The 13 T cell receptor beta chains given below trace back to one sample, sequenced in a study of blood T cell repertoires in COVID-19. Profiling relied on immunoSEQ multiplex PCR, and the TCRdb table lists in-frame clones only, not all of them. The sample carries under 150,000 clones, roughly nine tenths recorded once. The sample taken for sequencing was peripheral blood. The receptors were gathered from a man aged 55 to 70 with COVID-19, enrolled during active disease.

The chain has TRBV14 and TRBJ2-3, with D possibly matching TRBD2 (5 bases). The CDR3 extends over 14 amino acids. CDR1 and CDR2 from the germline V gene are SGHDN and FVKESK. V lost 1 base and J 1 base, leaving 6 bases between the germline ends. The CDR3 bases are TGTGCCAGCAGCCAAGTCGGGGGCACAGATACGCAGTATTTT. Residues: CASSQVGGTDTQYF.

The chain joins TRBV19 to TRBJ2-6; 11 bases fit TRBD1. This CDR3 is built from 17 residues. V was clipped by 2 bases and J by 4 bases; unmatched bases: 4. Looked up from germline, CDR1 is LNHDA and CDR2 is SQIVND (reference sequence). The CDR3 DNA reads TGTGCCAGTAGTATATGGACAGGGGGCGACGGGGCCAACGTCCTGACTTTC. It is translated as CASSIWTGGDGANVLTF.

This clone was found a few times. The chain employs TRBV18 and TRBJ2-4; D may be TRBD1 (6 bases). Germline CDR1 reads KGHSH; CDR2 reads LQKENI. The CDR3 covers 17 residues. Deletions cut 3 bases from V and 0 bases from J, with 15 bases between. The CDR3 bases are TGTGCCAGCTCACCTTTACCAGGGGCCCTAGCCAAAAACATTCAGTACTTC. Protein: CASSPLPGALAKNIQYF.

The chain is built from TRBV6-6 and TRBJ2-2, with 10 positions matching TRBD1. The germline gives CDR1 MNHNY, CDR2 SVGAGI (reference sequence). CDR3 length equals 16 residues. The V and J ends lost 2 bases and 5 bases, in that order; junction bases with no gene match: 5. The CDR3 sequence is CASSYPGTGETGELFF. CDR3 in DNA: TGTGCCAGCAGTTACCCCGGGACAGGGGAAACCGGGGAGCTGTTTTTT.

This clone was seen more than once but under ten times. V is TRBV25-1 and J is TRBJ1-2; TRBD1 matches at 9 bases. The CDR3 has 16 amino acids. CDR1 MGHDK and CDR2 SYGVNS come from the germline V gene. V gave up 3 bases and J gave up 0 bases; unmatched junction bases: 5. CDR3 bases: TGTGCCAGCAGTGAGCCCGGACAGGGGTCTAACTATGGCTACACCTTC. This encodes CASSEPGQGSNYGYTF.

The chain couples TRBV19 to TRBJ2-3; D call uncertain. From germline, CDR1 is LNHDA and CDR2 SQIVND (reference sequence). Trimming took 7 bases from V and 0 from J, leaving 2 bases between them. The CDR3 contains 11 residues. In DNA form, the CDR3 reads TGTGCCAGTACTAGCACAGATACGCAGTATTTT. Its translation: CASTSTDTQYF.

The CDR3 reads CASSRGTSGYTDTQYF. CDR3 DNA: TGTGCCAGCAGTCGCGGTACTAGCGGCTACACAGATACGCAGTATTTT. V is TRBV6-2 or TRBV6-3 and J is TRBJ2-3, with 8 bases lining up with TRBD2. CDR1 and CDR2 (germline): MNHEY, SVGEGT. CDR3 length: 16 amino acids. Trimming at V came to 5 bases and at J to 2 bases, leaving 9 bases not matched to a gene.

The V and J genes are TRBV27 and TRBJ2-1; no clear D gene. This CDR3 comprises 13 residues. V was cut by 1 base and J by 8 bases, with 9 bases left in between. The germline V gene encodes CDR1 MNHEY and CDR2 SMNVEV (reference sequence). CDR3: CASSLLASDEQFF. As DNA, the CDR3 is TGTGCCAGCAGTTTATTAGCCTCCGATGAGCAGTTCTTC.

This sequence joins TRBV10-3 and TRBJ2-5; 7 bases line up with TRBD1. In germline, CDR1 is ENHRY, CDR2 SYGVKD. The CDR3 is made up of 15 amino acids. V was pared by 4 bases and J by 1 base, with 6 bases of the junction left unmatched. This CDR3 reads CAISGAGGIQETQYF. The CDR3 DNA reads TGTGCCATCAGTGGGGCAGGGGGAATCCAAGAGACCCAGTACTTC.

The gene calls are TRBV2 and TRBJ1-4, with D possibly being TRBD1 (5 bases). The CDR3 contains 13 residues. Trimming cost V 4 bases and J 7 bases, with 10 bases left between them. Germline values: CDR1 SNHLY, CDR2 FYNNEI. CDR3 region: CASSAGGGEKLFF. CDR3 DNA sequence: TGTGCCAGCAGTGCCGGGGGGGGTGAAAAACTGTTTTTT.

This clone occurred once. J is TRBJ2-5 and V is TRBV4-3; 7 bases match TRBD2. This CDR3 spans 18 amino acids. From germline, CDR1 is LGHNA and CDR2 YSLEER. V lost 1 base, J lost 0 bases, and 11 bases stayed unmatched. CDR3 residues: CASSQASRRGRDQETQYF. The CDR3 nucleotides read TGCGCCAGCAGCCAAGCGTCCCGGCGGGGGAGGGACCAAGAGACCCAGTACTTC.

This chain connects TRBV4-2 to TRBJ1-1; D unclear. Trimming shortened V by 1 base and J by 10 bases, and 16 bases separated the two germline ends. Per germline, CDR1 LGHNA and CDR2 YNFKEQ. CDR3 length equals 14 residues. CDR3 sequence reads: CASSQVGNSLIAFF. CDR3 nucleotide sequence: TGTGCCAGCAGCCAAGTTGGAAACAGCCTGATAGCTTTCTTT.

The chain uses TRBV27 and TRBJ2-7, with D perhaps TRBD2 (5 bases). V shed 5 bases and J shed 0 bases, with 11 bases lying between them. Germline V gives CDR1 MNHEY, CDR2 SMNVEV (reference sequence). There are 14 residues in the CDR3. The CDR3 DNA reads as TGTGCCAGCAGTCTAGGGAGAGGCTCCTACGAGCAGTACTTC. It codes for CASSLGRGSYEQYF.